The source of this T cell receptor beta chain is a study of shared T cell receptors in the human thymus. Germline CDR1 and CDR2: MDHEN and SYDVKM. This CDR3 spans 12 amino acids. The V and J ends lost 11 bases and 3 bases respectively, with 10 bases between them. The method was immunoSEQ multiplex PCR; TCRdb's version includes in-frame clones alone and lacks a portion of them. Among hundreds of thousands of clones listed, 88% were seen once. These data were likewise used in another study, on human thymus T cells. From that study: Resections obtained during corrective heart surgery supplied the thymus tissue. Thymic as well as blood repertoires seemed to favor certain V and J genes unevenly. Thymic repertoires from unrelated individuals overlapped highly, related research reported.

The sequenced sample consisted of thymocytes. The receptor was derived from a boy less than two years old with a congenital heart defect. The chain is built from TRBV28 and TRBJ2-2; D might be TRBD2 (6 bases). In DNA, the CDR3 is TGTGCCGGAGGGGATTACACCGGGGAGCTGTTTTTT. Protein: CAGGDYTGELFF.